This TCR beta chain was identified in a study of OX40 agonist ivuxolimab in advanced cancers. The length of the CDR3 is 18 residues. J was trimmed by 3 bases and V by 1 base; bases with no gene match: 10. Germline loops: CDR1 SGHTA, CDR2 FQGNSA. The assay was immunoSEQ multiplex PCR, and TCRdb's table has in-frame clones only and misses some. The table has about 64,000 clones, 75% to 95% seen once; the top ten hold approximately 0.44%. The receptor comes from an adult with an advanced solid tumor such as melanoma, head and neck, liver or kidney cancer. The sequencing here drew on CD4+ or CD8+ T cells sorted from blood, taken in a trial of the OX40 agonist ivuxolimab. The chain recombines TRBV7-2 with TRBJ2-1; 9 bases map to TRBD2. The chain's CDR3 is CASSLDQSSGSNYNEQFF. In DNA, the CDR3 is TGTGCCAGCAGCTTAGACCAAAGTAGCGGGAGCAACTACAATGAGCAGTTCTTC.